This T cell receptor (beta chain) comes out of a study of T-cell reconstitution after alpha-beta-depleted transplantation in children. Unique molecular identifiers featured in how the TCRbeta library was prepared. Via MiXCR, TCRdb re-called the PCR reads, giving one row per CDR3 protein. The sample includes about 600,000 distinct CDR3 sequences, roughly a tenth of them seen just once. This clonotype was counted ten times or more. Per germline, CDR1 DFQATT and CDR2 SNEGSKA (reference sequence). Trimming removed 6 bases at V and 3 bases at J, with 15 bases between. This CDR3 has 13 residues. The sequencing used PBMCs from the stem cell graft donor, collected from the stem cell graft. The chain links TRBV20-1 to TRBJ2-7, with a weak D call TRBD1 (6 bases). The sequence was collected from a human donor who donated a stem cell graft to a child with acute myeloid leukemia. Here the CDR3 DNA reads TGCAGTGCGGCCGGGACATTCGGCTACGAGCAGTACTTC. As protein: CSAAGTFGYEQYF.